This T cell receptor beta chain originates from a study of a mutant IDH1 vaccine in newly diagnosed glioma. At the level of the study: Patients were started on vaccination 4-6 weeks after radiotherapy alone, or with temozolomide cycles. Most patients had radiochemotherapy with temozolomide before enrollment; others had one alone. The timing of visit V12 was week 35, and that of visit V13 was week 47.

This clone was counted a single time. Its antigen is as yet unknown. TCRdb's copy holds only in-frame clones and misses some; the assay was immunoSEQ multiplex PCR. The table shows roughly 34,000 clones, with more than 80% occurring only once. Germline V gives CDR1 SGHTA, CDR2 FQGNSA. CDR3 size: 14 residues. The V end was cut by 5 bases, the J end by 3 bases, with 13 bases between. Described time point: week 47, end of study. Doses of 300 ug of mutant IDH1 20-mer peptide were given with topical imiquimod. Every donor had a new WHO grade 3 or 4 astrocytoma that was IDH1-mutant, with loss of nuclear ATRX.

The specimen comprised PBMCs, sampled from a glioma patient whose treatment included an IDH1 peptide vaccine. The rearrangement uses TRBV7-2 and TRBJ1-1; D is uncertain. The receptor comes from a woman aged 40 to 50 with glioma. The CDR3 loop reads CASSLRRGDTEAFF. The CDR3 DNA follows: TGTGCCAGCAGCCTAAGACGCGGGGACACTGAAGCTTTCTTT.